Sequencing of this TCR beta chain was carried out in a study of blood T cells in healthy people across ages. This clonotype was found a few times. This CDR3 region has 14 residues. Deletions cut 8 bases from V and 0 bases from J, with 11 bases between. The germline V gene encodes CDR1 ENHRY and CDR2 SYGVKD. Together with a sample-barcoded 5' primer, a J-beta primer mix was included in a second PCR lasting roughly 6 to 12 cycles. TCRdb called the 5' RACE reads again in MiXCR, with one record for every CDR3 protein. The sample includes some 900,000 distinct CDR3 sequences, about 30% of them seen just once.

Sequenced: blood. The sequence came from a woman of 80 years or more in good health. The chain uses TRBV10-3 and TRBJ1-5, with D unclear. CDR3 sequence: CAIGADYSNQPQHF. The CDR3 nucleotides are TGTGCCATCGGAGCAGATTATAGCAATCAGCCCCAGCATTTT.